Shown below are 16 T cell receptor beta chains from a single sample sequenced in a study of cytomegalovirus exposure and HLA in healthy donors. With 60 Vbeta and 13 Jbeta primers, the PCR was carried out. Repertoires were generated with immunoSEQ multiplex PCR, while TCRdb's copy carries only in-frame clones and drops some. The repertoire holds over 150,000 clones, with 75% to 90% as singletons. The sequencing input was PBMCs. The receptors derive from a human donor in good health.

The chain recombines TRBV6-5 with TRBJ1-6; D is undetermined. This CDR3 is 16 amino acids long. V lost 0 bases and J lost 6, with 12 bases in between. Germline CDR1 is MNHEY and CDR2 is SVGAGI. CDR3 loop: CASSYSRGGGNSPLHF. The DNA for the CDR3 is TGTGCCAGCAGTTACTCGAGAGGCGGCGGTAATTCACCCCTCCACTTT.

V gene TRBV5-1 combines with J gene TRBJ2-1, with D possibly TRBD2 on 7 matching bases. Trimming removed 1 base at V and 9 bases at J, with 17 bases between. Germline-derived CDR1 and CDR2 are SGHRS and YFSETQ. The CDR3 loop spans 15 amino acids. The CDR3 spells CASSLLGGEGAEQFF. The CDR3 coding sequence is TGCGCCAGCAGCTTGTTAGGGGGGGAAGGGGCTGAGCAGTTCTTC.

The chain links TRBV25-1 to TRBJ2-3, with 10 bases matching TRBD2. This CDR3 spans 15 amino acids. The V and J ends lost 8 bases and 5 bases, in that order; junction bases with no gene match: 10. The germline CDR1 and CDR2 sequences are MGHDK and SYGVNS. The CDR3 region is CASAKRGGRIDTQYF. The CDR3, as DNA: TGTGCCAGCGCCAAGCGGGGGGGCCGGATAGATACGCAGTATTTT. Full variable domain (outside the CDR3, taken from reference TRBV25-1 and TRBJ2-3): EADIYQTPRYLVIGTGKKITLECSQTMGHDKMYWYQQDPGMELHLIHYSYGVNSTEKGDLSSESTVSRIRTEHFPLTLESARPSHTSQYLCASAKRGGRIDTQYFGPGTRLTVL.

The CDR3 DNA reads TGTGCCAGCAGCGTGACAGGGTCTGGAAACACCATATATTTT. This translates into CASSVTGSGNTIYF. The rearrangement joins TRBV9 to TRBJ1-3; TRBD1 matches 7 bases. V lost 2 bases and J lost 1; bases outside the gene matches: 0. This CDR3 is built from 14 residues. CDR1 is SGDLS and CDR2 is YYNGEE in the germline V gene.

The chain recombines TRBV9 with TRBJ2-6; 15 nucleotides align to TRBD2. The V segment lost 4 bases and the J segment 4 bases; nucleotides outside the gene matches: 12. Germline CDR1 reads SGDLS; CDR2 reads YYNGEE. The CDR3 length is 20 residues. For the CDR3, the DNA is TGTGCCAGCAGCTCTTTGAAGGGGACTAGCGGGGGGTACGGGGCCAACGTCCTGACTTTC. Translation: CASSSLKGTSGGYGANVLTF.

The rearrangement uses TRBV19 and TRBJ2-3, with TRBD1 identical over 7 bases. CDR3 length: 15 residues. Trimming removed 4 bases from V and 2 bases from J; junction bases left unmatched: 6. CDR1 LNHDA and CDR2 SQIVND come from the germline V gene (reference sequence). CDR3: CASSNRQGPTDTQYF. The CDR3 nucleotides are TGTGCCAGTAGTAACCGACAGGGCCCCACAGATACGCAGTATTTT.

DNA of the CDR3: TGTGCCAGACAGAAGACAGGGGAGGAGACCCAGTACTTC. Translated, it gives CARQKTGEETQYF. V is TRBV9 and J is TRBJ2-5; TRBD1 matches 8 bases. The CDR3 length is 13 residues. V shed 8 bases and J 5 bases; nucleotides not matched to a gene: 8. In germline, CDR1 is SGDLS, CDR2 YYNGEE.

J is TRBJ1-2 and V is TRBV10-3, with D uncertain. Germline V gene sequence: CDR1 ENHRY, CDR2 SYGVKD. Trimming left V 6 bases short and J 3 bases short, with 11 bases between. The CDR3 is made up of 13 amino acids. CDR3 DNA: TGTGCCATCAGGCTAACAGAAGACTATGGCTACACCTTC. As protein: CAIRLTEDYGYTF.

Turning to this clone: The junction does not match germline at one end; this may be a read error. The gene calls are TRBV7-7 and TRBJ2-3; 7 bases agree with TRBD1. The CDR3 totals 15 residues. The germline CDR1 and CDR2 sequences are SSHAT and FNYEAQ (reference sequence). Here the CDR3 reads CASSQGGLDTDTQYF. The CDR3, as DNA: TGTGCTAGCAGTCAAGGGGGCCTGGACACAGATACGCAGTATTTT.

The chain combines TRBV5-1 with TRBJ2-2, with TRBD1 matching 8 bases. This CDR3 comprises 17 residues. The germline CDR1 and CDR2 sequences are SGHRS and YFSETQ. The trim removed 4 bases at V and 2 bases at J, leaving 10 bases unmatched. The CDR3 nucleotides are TGCGCCAGCAGCCGACTTGGGACAGGAGCCAACACCGGGGAGCTGTTTTTT. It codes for CASSRLGTGANTGELFF.

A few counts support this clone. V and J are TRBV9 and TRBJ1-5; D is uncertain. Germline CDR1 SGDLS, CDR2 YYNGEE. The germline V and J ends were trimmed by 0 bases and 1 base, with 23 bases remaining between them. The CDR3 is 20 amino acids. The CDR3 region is CASSVATGMGTLRSNQPQHF. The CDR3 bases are TGTGCCAGCAGCGTAGCTACGGGGATGGGAACGCTGAGAAGCAATCAGCCCCAGCATTTT.

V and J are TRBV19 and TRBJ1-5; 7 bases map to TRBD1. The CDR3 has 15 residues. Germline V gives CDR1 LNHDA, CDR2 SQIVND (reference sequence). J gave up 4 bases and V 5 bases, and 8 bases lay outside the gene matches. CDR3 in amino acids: CASSPIGQENQPQHF. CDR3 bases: TGTGCCAGTAGTCCCATCGGACAGGAGAATCAGCCCCAGCATTTT.

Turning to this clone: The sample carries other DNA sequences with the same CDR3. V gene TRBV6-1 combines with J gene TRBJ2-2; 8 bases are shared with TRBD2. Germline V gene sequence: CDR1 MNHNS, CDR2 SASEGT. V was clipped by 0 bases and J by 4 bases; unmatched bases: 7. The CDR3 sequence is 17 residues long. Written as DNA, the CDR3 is TGTGCCAGCAGTGAAGCGGGACTAGGTGGGGGCACCGGGGAGCTGTTTTTT. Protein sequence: CASSEAGLGGGTGELFF.

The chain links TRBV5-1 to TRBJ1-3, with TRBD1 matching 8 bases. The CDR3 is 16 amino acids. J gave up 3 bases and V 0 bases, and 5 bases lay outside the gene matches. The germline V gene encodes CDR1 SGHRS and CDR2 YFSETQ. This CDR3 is CASSLGQGASGNTIYF. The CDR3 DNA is TGCGCCAGCAGCTTGGGCCAGGGGGCGAGTGGAAACACCATATATTTT. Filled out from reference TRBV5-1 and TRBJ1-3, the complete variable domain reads KAGVTQTPRYLIKTRGQQVTLSCSPISGHRSVSWYQQTPGQGLQFLFEYFSETQRNKGNFPGRFSGRQFSNSRSEMNVSTLELGDSALYLCASSLGQGASGNTIYFGEGSWLTVV.

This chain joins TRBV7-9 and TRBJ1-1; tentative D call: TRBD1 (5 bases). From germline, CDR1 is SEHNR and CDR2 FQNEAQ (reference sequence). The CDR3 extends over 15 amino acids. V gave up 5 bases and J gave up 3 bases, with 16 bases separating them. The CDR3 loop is CASSRPRVKDTEAFF. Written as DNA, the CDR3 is TGTGCCAGCAGCCGACCCAGGGTAAAAGACACTGAAGCTTTCTTT.

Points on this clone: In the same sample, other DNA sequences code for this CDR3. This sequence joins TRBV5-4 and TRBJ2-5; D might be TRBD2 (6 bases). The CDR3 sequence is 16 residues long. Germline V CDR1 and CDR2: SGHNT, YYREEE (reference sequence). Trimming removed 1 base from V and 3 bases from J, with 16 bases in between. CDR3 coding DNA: TGTGCCAGCAGCTTGTCCGCGGGGTGGGGAGAAGAGACCCAGTACTTC. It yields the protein CASSLSAGWGEETQYF.